The next 24 T cell receptor beta chains were all read from a single sample in a study of blood T cell repertoires in COVID-19. Here immunoSEQ multiplex PCR was the method, and the copy in TCRdb shows in-frame clones only, minus some. The data hold about 210,000 clones, with about four fifths observed a single time. The sample comprised PBMCs or T cells enriched from blood (not recorded which). The receptors here all came from a woman in her thirties who had been exposed to COVID-19.

The chain uses TRBV10-3 and TRBJ1-5; TRBD1 matches at 8 bases. Trimming cost V 3 bases and J 6 bases; bases outside gene matches: 19. Germline values: CDR1 ENHRY, CDR2 SYGVKD. The CDR3 extends over 19 amino acids. Here the CDR3 reads CAISELYRAPTGDGQPQHF. As DNA, the CDR3 is TGTGCCATCAGTGAACTATACCGAGCCCCGACAGGGGATGGTCAGCCCCAGCATTTT.

The rearrangement joins TRBV6-5 to TRBJ2-7; D gene ambiguous. CDR1 is MNHEY, CDR2 SVGAGI, per germline. The CDR3 runs 13 residues. Trimming removed 2 bases from V and 6 bases from J, with 11 bases in between. The CDR3 loop reads CASSYLGVVEQYF. CDR3 nucleotides: TGTGCCAGCAGTTACCTCGGAGTTGTCGAGCAGTACTTC.

This chain connects TRBV5-8 to TRBJ1-5; TRBD1 agrees at 7 bases. Germline V CDR1 and CDR2: SGHTS, YDEGEE. The CDR3 loop spans 14 amino acids. The ends lost 3 bases at V and 0 bases at J; junction bases unmatched: 0. The CDR3 protein is CASSWTGSNQPQHF. CDR3 coding DNA: TGTGCCAGCAGCTGGACAGGTAGCAATCAGCCCCAGCATTTT.

The chain couples TRBV29-1 to TRBJ1-1, with 10 nucleotides matching TRBD1. This CDR3 has 12 amino acids. Germline trimming cut 4 bases from V and 4 bases from J; bases unmatched to any gene: 0. Per the germline V gene, CDR1 is SQVTM and CDR2 is ANQGSEA. The CDR3 coding sequence is TGCAGCGTTGGGACAGGGGGCACTGAAGCTTTCTTT. Encoded protein: CSVGTGGTEAFF.

The rearrangement uses TRBV30 and TRBJ1-5; possible D gene TRBD1, 6 bases. The germline V gene has CDR1 GTSNPN and CDR2 SVGIG (reference sequence). The CDR3 length is 15 residues. V lost 1 base and J lost 4, with 14 bases in between. CDR3 amino acids: CAWSGGSGVNQPQHF. Here the CDR3 DNA reads TGTGCCTGGAGTGGGGGGTCAGGGGTTAATCAGCCCCAGCATTTT.

V gene TRBV2 combines with J gene TRBJ2-3, with TRBD1 as a possible D gene (6 bases). Germline assignment: CDR1 SNHLY and CDR2 FYNNEI. V dropped 6 bases and J dropped 0 bases, with 22 bases sitting between them. This CDR3 has 18 residues. The CDR3 reads CASRDPGQLEPSTDTQYF. DNA for the CDR3: TGTGCCAGCAGGGACCCGGGACAATTAGAACCCAGCACAGATACGCAGTATTTT.

J is TRBJ1-2 and V is TRBV9, with TRBD1 as a possible D gene (6 bases). CDR1 and CDR2 from the germline V gene are SGDLS and YYNGEE. This CDR3 comprises 14 residues. The V end was cut by 0 bases, the J end by 8 bases, with 14 bases between. CDR3 sequence: CASSVAGGGEGYTF. The CDR3, as DNA: TGTGCCAGCAGCGTAGCTGGGGGGGGCGAGGGCTACACCTTC.

The CDR3 nucleotides are TGTGCCAGCAGCCAATTACCGGGACAGGCTACCTATGGCTACACCTTC. Amino acid sequence: CASSQLPGQATYGYTF. The genes are TRBV3-1 (or the pseudogene TRBV3-2) and TRBJ1-2, with 8 bases lining up with TRBD1. Looked up from germline, CDR1 is LGHDT and CDR2 is YNNKEL (reference sequence). The CDR3 consists of 16 residues. V lost 2 bases to trimming and J lost 4 bases; unmatched junction nucleotides: 9.

The genes are TRBV7-2 and TRBJ1-2, with D possibly matching TRBD1 (5 bases). Per germline, CDR1 SGHTA and CDR2 FQGNSA. The CDR3 covers 17 residues. V lost 3 bases and J lost 6, with 23 bases in between. The chain's CDR3 is CASSFETLEDWGDGYTF. The CDR3 DNA reads TGTGCCAGCAGCTTCGAGACGCTTGAGGATTGGGGGGATGGCTACACCTTC.

The chain combines TRBV7-9 with TRBJ2-5; 8 positions agree with TRBD2. The length of the CDR3 is 14 residues. Trimming at V came to 6 bases and at J to 5 bases, leaving 8 bases not matched to a gene. Germline V lookup: CDR1 SEHNR, CDR2 FQNEAQ (reference sequence). CDR3 sequence (DNA): TGTGCCAGCAGTCCCCCGCCGGGGGGGGAGACCCAGTACTTC. It encodes CASSPPPGGETQYF.

This rearrangement joins TRBV20-1 to TRBJ2-1, with 8 bases lining up with TRBD2. CDR1 DFQATT and CDR2 SNEGSKA come from the germline V gene (reference sequence). The J segment lost 3 bases and the V segment lost 3 bases, leaving 4 bases of the junction unmatched. CDR3 length: 14 amino acids. CDR3 nucleotides: TGCAGTGCTAGTGTCGGGGGGGACTACAATGAGCAGTTCTTC. Amino acid sequence: CSASVGGDYNEQFF.

This chain connects TRBV2 to TRBJ2-3; 7 bases align to TRBD2. Germline assignment: CDR1 SNHLY and CDR2 FYNNEI. The V segment lost 1 base and the J segment 2 bases; nucleotides outside the gene matches: 12. This CDR3 spans 18 amino acids. CDR3 coding DNA: TGTGCCAGCAGTGAAGGGTCTCGGGGAGCGGGGTACACAGATACGCAGTATTTT. Translation gives CASSEGSRGAGYTDTQYF.

This chain connects TRBV2 to TRBJ1-5, with 7 bases lining up with TRBD1. Unmatched junction bases numbered 4, after V lost 5 bases and J lost 3 bases. This CDR3 comprises 14 residues. CDR1 and CDR2 (germline): SNHLY, FYNNEI. For the CDR3, the DNA is TGTGCCAGCAGTCCTGACAGGGCCAATCAGCCCCAGCATTTT. Translation: CASSPDRANQPQHF.

V is TRBV20-1 and J is TRBJ1-2; 11 bases map to TRBD1. CDR3 size: 16 residues. CDR1 DFQATT and CDR2 SNEGSKA come from the germline V gene (reference sequence). V lost 3 bases, J lost 6 bases, and 12 bases stayed unmatched. The CDR3 region is CSASLTGQGGIHGYTF. Written as DNA, the CDR3 is TGCAGTGCTAGTCTGACGGGACAGGGGGGCATCCATGGCTACACCTTC.

The chain is built from TRBV4-1 and TRBJ1-5; unclear D gene. Trimming pared 0 bases from V and 3 bases from J, leaving 9 bases between. The length of the CDR3 is 15 residues. Per germline, CDR1 MGHRA and CDR2 YSYEKL. CDR3 loop: CASSQERGSNQPQHF. CDR3 in DNA: TGCGCCAGCAGCCAAGAGCGAGGGTCCAATCAGCCCCAGCATTTT.

This clone was seen a single time. The rearrangement uses TRBV28 and TRBJ1-2; no definite D call. The V end was cut by 4 bases, the J end by 4 bases, with 7 bases between. The CDR3 is 12 amino acids. CDR1 and CDR2 from the germline V gene are MDHEN and SYDVKM. Here the CDR3 reads CASSSGSYGYTF. CDR3 bases: TGTGCCAGCAGTTCCGGTTCCTATGGCTACACCTTC.

The chain has TRBV27 and TRBJ1-5; 7 nucleotides agree with TRBD1. Germline CDR1 is MNHEY and CDR2 is SMNVEV (reference sequence). With 5 bases clipped from V and 3 bases from J, the junction kept 4 bases outside the gene matches. The CDR3 totals 14 residues. The CDR3 spells CASSLQGNNQPQHF. In DNA form, the CDR3 reads TGTGCCAGCAGTCTACAGGGGAACAATCAGCCCCAGCATTTT.

Here the CDR3 DNA reads TGTGCCAGCAGCCAACGATCAGGGGTCTCCTTCGTCGAAGCTTTCTTT. Translated: CASSQRSGVSFVEAFF. V gene TRBV4-2 combines with J gene TRBJ1-1, with a weak D call TRBD1 (6 bases). The CDR3 sequence is 16 residues long. V was cut by 2 bases and J by 8 bases, with 21 bases left in between. Looked up from germline, CDR1 is LGHNA and CDR2 is YNFKEQ.

The chain joins TRBV24-1 to TRBJ2-3; 7 nucleotides align to TRBD2. The germline gives CDR1 KGHDR, CDR2 SFDVKD. The CDR3 covers 16 residues. The ends lost 4 bases at V and 4 bases at J; junction bases unmatched: 10. The CDR3 DNA reads TGTGCCACCAGTGACCCCAGGGAGGGGAGGTCAGATACGCAGTATTTT. Translation gives CATSDPREGRSDTQYF.

V gene TRBV15 combines with J gene TRBJ2-3; a possible D gene is TRBD2 (6 bases). The ends were cut back, 0 bases at V and 0 bases at J, with 7 bases in the middle. CDR3 length: 15 residues. The germline V gene has CDR1 LNHNV and CDR2 YYDKDF (reference sequence). The CDR3 coding sequence is TGTGCCACCAGCAGAGATACTAGCAGCACAGATACGCAGTATTTT. This gives the protein CATSRDTSSTDTQYF.

The chain joins TRBV10-1 to TRBJ2-7; TRBD2 might be the D (5 bases). This CDR3 has 15 residues. Germline CDR1 WNHNN, CDR2 SYGVQD (reference sequence). The ends were cut back, 5 bases at V and 0 bases at J, with 14 bases in the middle. The CDR3 DNA reads TGCGCCAGCAGTCTATCCGCGGGCTACTCCTACGAGCAGTACTTC. The encoded protein is CASSLSAGYSYEQYF.

The rearrangement links TRBV10-2 to TRBJ2-2; 7 positions match TRBD1. V gave up 5 bases and J gave up 8 bases; unmatched junction bases: 14. CDR3 size: 16 residues. Germline V gene lookup returns CDR1 WSHSY and CDR2 SAAADI. The CDR3 region has the DNA TGCGCCAGCAGTTTATCCGGGACAGCCTCCGGGGGGGAGCTGTTTTTT. The encoded protein is CASSLSGTASGGELFF.

The V and J genes are TRBV7-2 and TRBJ1-1, with D hard to call. V was shortened by 6 bases and J by 2 bases, with 10 bases between the two germline ends. Germline V gene lookup returns CDR1 SGHTA and CDR2 FQGNSA. The CDR3 consists of 13 residues. The CDR3 sequence is CASSRNPNTEAFF. In DNA, the CDR3 is TGTGCCAGCAGTCGTAATCCTAACACTGAAGCTTTCTTT.

V is TRBV4-3 and J is TRBJ1-2; D call uncertain. V gave up 0 bases and J gave up 3 bases, with 14 bases separating them. This CDR3 has 16 amino acids. Germline V gene lookup returns CDR1 LGHNA and CDR2 YSLEER. The DNA of the CDR3 is TGCGCCAGCAGCCAAGATCGAAGAGGGTACGACTATGGCTACACCTTC. Translated: CASSQDRRGYDYGYTF.